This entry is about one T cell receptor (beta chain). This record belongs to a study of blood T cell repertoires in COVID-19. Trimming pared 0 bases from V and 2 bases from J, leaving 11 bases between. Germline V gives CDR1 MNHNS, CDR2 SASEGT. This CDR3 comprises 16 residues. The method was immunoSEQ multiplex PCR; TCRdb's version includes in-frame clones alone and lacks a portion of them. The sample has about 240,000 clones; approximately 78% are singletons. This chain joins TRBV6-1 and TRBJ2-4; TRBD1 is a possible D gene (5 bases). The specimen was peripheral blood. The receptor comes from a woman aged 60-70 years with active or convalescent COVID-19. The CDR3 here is CASSEAGAGSKNIQYF. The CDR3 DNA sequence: TGTGCCAGCAGTGAAGCAGGGGCCGGATCCAAAAACATTCAGTACTTC.